The 2 T cell receptor beta chains in this list originate from one sample, sequenced in a study of blood T cells in healthy people across ages. For the second PCR, which ran for roughly 7 to 11 cycles, a sample-barcoded 5' primer and a J-beta primer mix were used. TCRdb fed the 5' RACE reads into MiXCR, producing one record per CDR3 protein. The data contain 1,500,000 or so distinct CDR3 sequences, approximately 42% of them singletons. The specimen sequenced was blood. All receptors derive from a woman younger than 35 in good health.

The chain links TRBV2 to TRBJ2-1, with D possibly matching TRBD1 (5 bases). This CDR3 comprises 14 residues. V lost 10 bases, J lost 11 bases, and 24 bases lay in between. The germline V gene encodes CDR1 SNHLY and CDR2 FYNNEI. The CDR3 sequence: CANSLARGRSKQFF. CDR3 nucleotides: TGTGCCAACAGCCTCGCAAGGGGTCGGAGCAAGCAGTTCTTC.

The chain links TRBV3-1 to TRBJ2-3; D is unclear. CDR1 is LGHDT and CDR2 is YNNKEL in the germline V gene (reference sequence). The CDR3 length is 15 residues. V lost 3 bases to trimming and J lost 0 bases, with 10 bases between them. The CDR3 nucleotides are TGTGCCAGCAGCCAGGCCTTCGATAGCACAGATACGCAGTATTTT. Translating it yields CASSQAFDSTDTQYF.